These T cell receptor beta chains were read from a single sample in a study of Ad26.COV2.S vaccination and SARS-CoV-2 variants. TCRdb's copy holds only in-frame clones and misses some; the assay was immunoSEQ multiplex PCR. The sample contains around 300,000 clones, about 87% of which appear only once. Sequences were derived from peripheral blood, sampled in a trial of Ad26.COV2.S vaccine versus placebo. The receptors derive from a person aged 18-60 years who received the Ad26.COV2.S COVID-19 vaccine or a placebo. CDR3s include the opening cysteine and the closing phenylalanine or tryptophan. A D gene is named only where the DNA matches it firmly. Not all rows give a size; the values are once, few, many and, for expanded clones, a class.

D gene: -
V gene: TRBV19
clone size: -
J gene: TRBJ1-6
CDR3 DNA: TGTGCCAGTAGTATGGACTTCTTCGCCCTCCACTTT
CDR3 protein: CASSMDFFALHF

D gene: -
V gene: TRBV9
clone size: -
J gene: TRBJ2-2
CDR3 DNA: TGTGCCAGTCGAATCGCCGATTACACCGGGGAGCTGTTTTTT
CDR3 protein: CASRIADYTGELFF

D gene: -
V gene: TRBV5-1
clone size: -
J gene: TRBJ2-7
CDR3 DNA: TGCGCCAGCAGCTTGGACCCCCAGAGCTCCTACGAGCAGTACTTC
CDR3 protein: CASSLDPQSSYEQYF

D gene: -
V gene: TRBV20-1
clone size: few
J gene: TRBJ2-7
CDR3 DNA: TGCAGTGCTAGACAGGGTTACGAGCAGTACTTC
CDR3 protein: CSARQGYEQYF

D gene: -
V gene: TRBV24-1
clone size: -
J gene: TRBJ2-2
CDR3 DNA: TGTGCCACCAGTGATTCACAGGACCGGAGGAACACCGGGGAGCTGTTTTTT
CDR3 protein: CATSDSQDRRNTGELFF

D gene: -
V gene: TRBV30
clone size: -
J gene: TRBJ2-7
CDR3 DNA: TGTGCCTGGAGTGAGGACAGCTCCTACGAGCAGTACTTC
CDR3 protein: CAWSEDSSYEQYF

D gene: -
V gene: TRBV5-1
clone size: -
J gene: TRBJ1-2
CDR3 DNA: TGCGCCAGCAGCTTGCGTCCGGGAAACTATGGCTACACCTTC
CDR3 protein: CASSLRPGNYGYTF

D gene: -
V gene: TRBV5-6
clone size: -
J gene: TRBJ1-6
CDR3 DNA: TGTGCCAGCAGCTTGGGAGGGTTAGATTCACCCCTCCACTTT
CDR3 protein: CASSLGGLDSPLHF

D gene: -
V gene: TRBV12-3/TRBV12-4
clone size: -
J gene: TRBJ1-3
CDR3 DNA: TGTGCCAGCAGTTATGGGTCTGGAAACACCATATATTTT
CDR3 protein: CASSYGSGNTIYF

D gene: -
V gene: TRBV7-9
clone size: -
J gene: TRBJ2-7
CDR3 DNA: TGTGCCAGCAGCCCCTCTCTAGCCCTTTCCTACGAGCAGTACTTC
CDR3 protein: CASSPSLALSYEQYF

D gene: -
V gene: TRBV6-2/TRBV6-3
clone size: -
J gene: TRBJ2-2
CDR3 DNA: TGTGCCAGCAGTTACAATTCGGACACCGGGGAGCTGTTTTTT
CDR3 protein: CASSYNSDTGELFF

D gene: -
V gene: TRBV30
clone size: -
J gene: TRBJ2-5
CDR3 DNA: TGTGCCTGGAGTGTACAGGCAACCTACCAAGAGACCCAGTACTTC
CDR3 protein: CAWSVQATYQETQYF

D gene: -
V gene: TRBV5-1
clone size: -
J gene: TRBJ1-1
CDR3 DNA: TGCGCCAGCAGCAACAGACCTGGAGACACTGAAGCTTTCTTT
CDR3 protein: CASSNRPGDTEAFF

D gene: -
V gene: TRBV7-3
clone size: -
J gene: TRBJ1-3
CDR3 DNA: TGTGCCAGCAGACAAGGACCAGGGGAGGGAAACACCATATATTTT
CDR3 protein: CASRQGPGEGNTIYF

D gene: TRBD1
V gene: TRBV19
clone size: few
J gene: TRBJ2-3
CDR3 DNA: TGTGCCAGTAGTATAATCGGGACAGCTAGCACAGATACGCAGTATTTT
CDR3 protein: CASSIIGTASTDTQYF

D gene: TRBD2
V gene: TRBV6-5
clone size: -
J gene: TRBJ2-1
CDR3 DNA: TGTGCCAGCAGCGGGACTAGCTCCTACAATGAGCAGTTCTTC
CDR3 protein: CASSGTSSYNEQFF

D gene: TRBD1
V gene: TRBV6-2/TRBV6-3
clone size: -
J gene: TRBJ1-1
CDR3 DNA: TGTGCCAGCAGTTATTCCCAGGGGGGAATGAACACTGAAGCTTTCTTT
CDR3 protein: CASSYSQGGMNTEAFF

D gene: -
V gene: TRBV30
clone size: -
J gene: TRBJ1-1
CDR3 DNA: TGTGCCTGGAGATTCACTGAAGCTTTCTTT
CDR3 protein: CAWRFTEAFF

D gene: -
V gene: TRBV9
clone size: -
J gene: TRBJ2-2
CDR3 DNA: TGTGCCAGCAGCGTAGATCAAGGTCCCGGGGAGCTGTTTTTT
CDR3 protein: CASSVDQGPGELFF

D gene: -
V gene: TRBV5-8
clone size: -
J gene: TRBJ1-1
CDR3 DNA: TGTGCCAGCAGCCGACAGGACCTCATGAACACTGAAGCTTTCTTT
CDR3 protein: CASSRQDLMNTEAFF

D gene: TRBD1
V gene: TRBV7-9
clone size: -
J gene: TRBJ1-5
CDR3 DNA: TGTGCCAGCAGCTTAGGGTCAAACAGGGGGGCCTATAGCAATCAGCCCCAGCATTTT
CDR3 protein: CASSLGSNRGAYSNQPQHF

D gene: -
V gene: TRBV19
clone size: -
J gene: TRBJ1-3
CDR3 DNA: TGTGCCAGTAGTATAGACGGGACAACCGAAAGAAACACCATATATTTT
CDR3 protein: CASSIDGTTERNTIYF

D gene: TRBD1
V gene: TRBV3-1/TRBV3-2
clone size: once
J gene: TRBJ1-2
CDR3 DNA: TGTGCCAGCAGCCAAGTCGGGGGACAGGGGCCAGGCTACACCTTC
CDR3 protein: CASSQVGGQGPGYTF

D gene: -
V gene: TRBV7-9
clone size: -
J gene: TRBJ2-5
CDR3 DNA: TGTGCCCTATGGGACACTTTGGGTTTAAGGTACTTC
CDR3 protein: CALWDTLGLRYF

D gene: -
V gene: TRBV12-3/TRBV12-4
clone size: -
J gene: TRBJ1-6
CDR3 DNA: TGTGCCAGCAGTTTTTCTAATTCACCCCTCCACTTT
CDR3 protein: CASSFSNSPLHF

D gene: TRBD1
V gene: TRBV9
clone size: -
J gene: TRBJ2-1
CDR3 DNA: TGTGCCAGCAGGGGGACAGGGGGCTCCTACAATGAGCAGTTCTTC
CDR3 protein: CASRGTGGSYNEQFF

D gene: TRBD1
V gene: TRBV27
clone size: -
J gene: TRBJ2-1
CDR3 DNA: TGTGCCAGCAGTTTCTCGGGGACAGGGGCCTACAATGAGCAGTTCTTC
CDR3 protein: CASSFSGTGAYNEQFF

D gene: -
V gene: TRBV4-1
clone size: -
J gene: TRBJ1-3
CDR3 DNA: TGCGCCAGCAGCCAAGGTATCTCTGGAAACACCATATATTTT
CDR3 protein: CASSQGISGNTIYF

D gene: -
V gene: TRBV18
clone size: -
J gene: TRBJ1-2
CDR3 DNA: TGTGCCAGCTCACCATTGGGCCGGGATGGCTACACCTTC
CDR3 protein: CASSPLGRDGYTF

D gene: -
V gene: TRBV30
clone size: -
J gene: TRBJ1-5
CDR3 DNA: TGTGCCTGGAGTATGACAAGTTGGGGCAATCAGCCCCAGCATTTT
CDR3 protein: CAWSMTSWGNQPQHF

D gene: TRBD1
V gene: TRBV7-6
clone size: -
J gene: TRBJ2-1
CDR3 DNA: TGTGCCAGCAGCTTTCCACAGGGGGCCCCCAATGAGCAGTTCTTC
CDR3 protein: CASSFPQGAPNEQFF

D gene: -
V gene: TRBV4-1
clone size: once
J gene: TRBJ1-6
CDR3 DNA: TGCGCCAGCAGCCAAGGACCAACAGGGAGTATTAATTCACCCCTCCACTTT
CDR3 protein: CASSQGPTGSINSPLHF

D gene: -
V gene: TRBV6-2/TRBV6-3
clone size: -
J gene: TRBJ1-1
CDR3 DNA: TGTGCCAGCAGTTACCATAACACTGAAGCTTTCTTT
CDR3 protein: CASSYHNTEAFF

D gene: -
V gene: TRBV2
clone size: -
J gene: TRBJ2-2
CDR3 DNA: TGTGCCAGCAGCACGCCAGGGGACCCCGCTAGCCGCAAAGACACCGGGGAGCTGTTTTTT
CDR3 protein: CASSTPGDPASRKDTGELFF

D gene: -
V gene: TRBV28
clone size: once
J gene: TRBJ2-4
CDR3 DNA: TGTGCCAGCAGGGGATTAGCCAAAAACATTCAGTACTTC
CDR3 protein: CASRGLAKNIQYF

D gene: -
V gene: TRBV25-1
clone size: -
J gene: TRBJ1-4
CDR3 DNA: TGTGCCAGCAGTGAGCCCTCGACCGGGCGTGAAAAACTGTTTTTT
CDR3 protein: CASSEPSTGREKLFF

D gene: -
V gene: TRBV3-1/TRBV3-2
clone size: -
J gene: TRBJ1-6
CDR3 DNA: TGTGCCAGCAGCCAAGAATTGGCCTCAAGTCTCCACTTT
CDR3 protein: CASSQELASSLHF

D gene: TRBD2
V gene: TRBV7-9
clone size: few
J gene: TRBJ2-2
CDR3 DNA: TGTGCCAGCAGCTTAGGTGGCGGGAGCATGACCGGGGAGCTGTTTTTT
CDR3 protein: CASSLGGGSMTGELFF

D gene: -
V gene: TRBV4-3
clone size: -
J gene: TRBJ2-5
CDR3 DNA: TGCGCCAGCAGCCAATCCTACAAGGAGACCCAGTACTTC
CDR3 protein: CASSQSYKETQYF

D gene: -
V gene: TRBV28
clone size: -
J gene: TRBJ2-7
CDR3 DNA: TGTGCCAGCAGTTTAGGGCCGAGTGGGGAGCAGTACTTC
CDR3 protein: CASSLGPSGEQYF

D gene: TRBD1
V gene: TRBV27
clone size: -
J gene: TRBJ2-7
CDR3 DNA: TGTGCCAGCAGTTTGGGCAGGGGGCCCTCCTACGAGCAGTACTTC
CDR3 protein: CASSLGRGPSYEQYF

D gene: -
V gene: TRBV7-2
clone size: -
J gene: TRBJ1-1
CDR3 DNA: TGTGCCAGCAGCCTTGGGAGCAGGAACACTGAAGCTTTCTTT
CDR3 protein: CASSLGSRNTEAFF

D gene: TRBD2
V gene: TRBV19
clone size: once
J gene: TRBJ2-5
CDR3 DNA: TGTGCCAGTAGTCCGATAGCGGGAGGGCGCCGAGAGACCCAGTACTTC
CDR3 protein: CASSPIAGGRRETQYF

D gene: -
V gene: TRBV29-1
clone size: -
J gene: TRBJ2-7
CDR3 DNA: TGCAGCGTTGAGTTAGGCCCCTACGAGCAGTACTTC
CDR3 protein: CSVELGPYEQYF

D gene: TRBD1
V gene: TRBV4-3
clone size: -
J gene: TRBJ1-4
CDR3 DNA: TGCGCCAGCAGCCGGGGACAGGGGAATGAAAAACTGTTTTTT
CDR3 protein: CASSRGQGNEKLFF

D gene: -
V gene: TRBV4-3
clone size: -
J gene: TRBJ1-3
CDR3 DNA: TGCGCCAGCAGCCCGCAAGGAACAGGAAGAAACACCATATATTTT
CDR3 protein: CASSPQGTGRNTIYF

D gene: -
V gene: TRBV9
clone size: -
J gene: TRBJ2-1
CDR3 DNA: TGTGCCAGCAGCGTGGACCCAACTAGATTCGGGCACAATGAGCAGTTCTTC
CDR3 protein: CASSVDPTRFGHNEQFF

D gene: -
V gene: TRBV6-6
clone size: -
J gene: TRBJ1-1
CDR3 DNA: TGTGCCAGCAGCTTACAGGAGAACACTGAAGCTTTCTTT
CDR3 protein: CASSLQENTEAFF